One T cell receptor beta chain is described in this entry. The table came from immunoSEQ multiplex PCR; TCRdb's copy has only in-frame clones and leaves some out. The sample has roughly 230,000 clones; 85% are singletons. V was shortened by 3 bases and J by 4 bases, with 16 bases between the two germline ends. Germline V lookup: CDR1 SGDLS, CDR2 YYNGEE. The CDR3 runs to 15 residues. This entry belongs to a study of blood T cell repertoires in COVID-19. The wider study: Samples representing acute and convalescent COVID-19 were sourced from the United States, Italy and Spain.

The clonotype originates from a man aged 35-49 years with acute or convalescent COVID-19. Sequenced material: peripheral blood. The chain is built from TRBV9 and TRBJ1-2; D not certain. In DNA, the CDR3 is TGTGCCAGCAGCGCCATGTCGGTGGAGACCTATGGCTACACCTTC. Translating it yields CASSAMSVETYGYTF.